The T cell receptor (beta chain) under discussion was sequenced for a study of T cells in narcolepsy. Here immunoSEQ multiplex PCR was the method, and the copy in TCRdb shows in-frame clones only, minus some. The table lists 30,000 to 45,000 clones, roughly 88% of them singletons. Losses at the gene ends were 6 bases for V and 5 bases for J; bases not matched to a gene: 9. The CDR3 length is 15 residues. Germline V gene lookup returns CDR1 SGHVS and CDR2 FNYEAQ. The TCR comes from a human donor with narcolepsy. V gene TRBV7-6 combines with J gene TRBJ1-4, with 7 bases identical to TRBD1. Sequenced: CD45RA- memory CD4+ T cells from PBMCs. The CDR3 DNA sequence: TGTGCCAGCAGAGCAACAGGGGCGCGGAATGAAAAACTGTTTTTT. This sequence encodes CASRATGARNEKLFF.